The 7 T cell receptor beta chains in this list originate from one sample, sequenced in a study of cytomegalovirus exposure and HLA in healthy donors. Repertoires were generated with immunoSEQ multiplex PCR, while TCRdb's copy carries only in-frame clones and drops some. Among more than 95,000 clones listed, about 90% were seen once. What was sequenced was PBMCs. These receptors all stem from a woman between 18 and 30 years old in good health and CMV-seronegative.

The V and J genes are TRBV6-6 and TRBJ1-2; 9 bases agree with TRBD1. CDR3 length: 13 amino acids. V was clipped by 3 bases and J by 8 bases; unmatched bases: 4. Germline lookup yields CDR1 MNHNY and CDR2 SVGAGI (reference sequence). The CDR3 loop reads CASSYRTGEGYTF. For the CDR3, the DNA is TGTGCCAGCAGTTATCGGACAGGGGAAGGCTACACCTTC.

V gene TRBV5-4 combines with J gene TRBJ1-6; a possible D gene is TRBD1 (6 bases). Germline V gene sequence: CDR1 SGHNT, CDR2 YYREEE (reference sequence). The CDR3 consists of 16 residues. V lost 0 bases and J lost 8, with 15 bases in between. The CDR3: CASSLAGQGMYSPLHF. CDR3 DNA: TGTGCCAGCAGCTTGGCCGGGCAGGGGATGTATTCACCCCTCCACTTT.

This clone has more than one count but fewer than ten. The rearrangement uses TRBV5-1 and TRBJ2-3, with TRBD2 identical over 7 bases. Germline V lookup: CDR1 SGHRS, CDR2 YFSETQ. The V segment lost 3 bases and the J segment 2 bases; nucleotides outside the gene matches: 3. This CDR3 is 14 amino acids long. The CDR3 reads CASSSSGTTDTQYF. For the CDR3, the DNA is TGCGCCAGCAGCTCGAGCGGGACCACAGATACGCAGTATTTT.

The chain employs TRBV5-1 and TRBJ2-3, with TRBD2 matching over 13 bases. Germline V gene data show CDR1 as SGHRS and CDR2 as YFSETQ. V lost 1 base, J lost 3 bases, and 2 bases stayed unmatched. The CDR3 loop spans 16 amino acids. The CDR3 DNA is TGCGCCAGCAGCTTGAGGACTAGCGGGGGAACAGATACGCAGTATTTT. This sequence encodes CASSLRTSGGTDTQYF.

V gene TRBV12-5 combines with J gene TRBJ2-7, with a tentative D call TRBD1 (6 bases). With 8 bases removed from V and 2 bases from J, the gap between germline ends came to 16 bases. This CDR3 region has 14 residues. Germline CDR1 LGHNT, CDR2 FRNRAP. The CDR3 here is CASSLGGSPYEQYF. DNA for the CDR3: TGTGCTAGTAGCCTAGGGGGTTCACCCTACGAGCAGTACTTC.

V and J are TRBV18 and TRBJ2-7; the match to TRBD1 covers 11 bases. V dropped 6 bases and J dropped 3; count of bases not matched to a gene: 7. Germline V lookup: CDR1 KGHSH, CDR2 LQKENI. This CDR3 spans 15 amino acids. CDR3 loop: CASSRDRGKVYEQYF. The DNA for the CDR3 is TGTGCCAGCTCGCGGGACAGGGGGAAGGTCTACGAGCAGTACTTC.

The chain joins TRBV2 to TRBJ2-3; the D gene is possibly TRBD2 (6 bases). This CDR3 region has 15 residues. Trimming took off 6 bases at V and 2 bases at J, with 15 bases between the two ends. Germline V gives CDR1 SNHLY, CDR2 FYNNEI. CDR3 loop: CASRGGGSFTDTQYF. CDR3 in DNA: TGTGCCAGCAGGGGGGGAGGTAGTTTCACAGATACGCAGTATTTT.